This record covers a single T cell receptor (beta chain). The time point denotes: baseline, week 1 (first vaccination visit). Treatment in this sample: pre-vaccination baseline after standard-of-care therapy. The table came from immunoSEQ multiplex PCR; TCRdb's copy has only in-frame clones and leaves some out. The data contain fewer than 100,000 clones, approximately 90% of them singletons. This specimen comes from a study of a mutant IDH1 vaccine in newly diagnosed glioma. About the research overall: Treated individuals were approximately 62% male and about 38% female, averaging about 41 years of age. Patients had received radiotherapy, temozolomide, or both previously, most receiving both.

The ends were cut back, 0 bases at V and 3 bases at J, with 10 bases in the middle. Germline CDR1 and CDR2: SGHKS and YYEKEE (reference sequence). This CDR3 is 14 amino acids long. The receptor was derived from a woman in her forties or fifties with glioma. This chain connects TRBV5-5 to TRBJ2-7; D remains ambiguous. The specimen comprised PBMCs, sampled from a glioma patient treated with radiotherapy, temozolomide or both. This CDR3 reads CASSLEARNYEQYF. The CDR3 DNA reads TGTGCCAGCAGCTTGGAGGCCAGAAACTACGAGCAGTACTTC.